The 28 T cell receptor beta chains below come from one sample, sequenced in a study of T cell changes during pregnancy in multiple sclerosis. The assay was immunoSEQ multiplex PCR, and TCRdb's table has in-frame clones only and misses some. Of tens of thousands of clones in the sample, approximately 91% are singletons; the top ten hold more than 2.5%. Sequences were derived from peripheral blood, sampled in the first trimester of pregnancy. These receptors were obtained from a female donor with multiple sclerosis, enrolled in a pregnancy study.

J is TRBJ1-4 and V is TRBV5-5, with a weak D call TRBD1 (5 bases). V was clipped by 0 bases and J by 6 bases, with 6 bases between them. The CDR3 spans 13 residues. Germline assignment: CDR1 SGHKS and CDR2 YYEKEE (reference sequence). This CDR3 is CASSLAQDEKLFF. The CDR3 nucleotides are TGTGCCAGCAGCTTGGCACAGGATGAAAAACTGTTTTTT.

The gene calls are TRBV5-8 and TRBJ2-4, with D perhaps TRBD1 (6 bases). There are 15 residues in the CDR3. V gave up 0 bases and J gave up 1 base, with 8 bases separating them. The germline V gene encodes CDR1 SGHTS and CDR2 YDEGEE. The CDR3 is CASSLGGRAKNIQYF. The CDR3 bases are TGTGCCAGCAGCTTGGGGGGGCGCGCCAAAAACATTCAGTACTTC.

The rearrangement joins TRBV5-1 to TRBJ2-5; 10 bases match TRBD2. V shed 0 bases, J shed 4 bases, and the junction held 9 bases outside the gene matches. This CDR3 has 17 residues. Germline CDR1 and CDR2: SGHRS and YFSETQ. The DNA for the CDR3 is TGCGCCAGCAGCTTGGGGCTAGCGGGGGCCTGGAGAGAGACCCAGTACTTC. Its translation is CASSLGLAGAWRETQYF.

This chain links TRBV5-5 with TRBJ1-2; a possible D gene is TRBD1 (5 bases). Trimming removed 4 bases at V and 4 bases at J, with 26 bases between. Germline loops: CDR1 SGHKS, CDR2 YYEKEE (reference sequence). This CDR3 has 18 residues. The CDR3 DNA reads TGTGCCAGCAGCCAGGCCGTACGCCGGGACTTTATCGGCTATGGCTACACCTTC. The encoded protein is CASSQAVRRDFIGYGYTF.

The rearrangement joins TRBV6-6 to TRBJ1-1; D unresolved. Between the trimmed V and J ends, which lost 8 bases and 4 bases, there was a span of 8 bases. This CDR3 has 11 amino acids. The germline gives CDR1 MNHNY, CDR2 SVGAGI (reference sequence). CDR3 protein: CASLLGTEAFF. CDR3 sequence (DNA): TGTGCCAGCTTACTTGGCACTGAAGCTTTCTTT.

CDR3 nucleotides: TGTGCCAGCAGTGAACCAGCCAGGGGGTCGTATAATTCACCCCTCCACTTT. Translated, it gives CASSEPARGSYNSPLHF. This rearrangement joins TRBV25-1 to TRBJ1-6; 7 nucleotides agree with TRBD1. CDR1 MGHDK and CDR2 SYGVNS come from the germline V gene. There are 17 residues in the CDR3. The junction had 8 bases not matched to a gene; V was cut back by 2 bases and J by 4 bases.

This clone was seen a single time. The chain carries TRBV7-9 and TRBJ2-1, with TRBD1 identical over 9 bases. The CDR3 extends over 15 amino acids. V lost 4 bases and J lost 7; bases outside the gene matches: 8. The germline V gene encodes CDR1 SEHNR and CDR2 FQNEAQ (reference sequence). The CDR3 loop is CASSSLQGASNEQFF. In DNA form, the CDR3 reads TGTGCCAGCAGCTCCCTACAGGGGGCGAGTAATGAGCAGTTCTTC.

The chain couples TRBV30 to TRBJ1-2, with TRBD1 identical over 9 bases. Unmatched junction bases numbered 10, after V lost 4 bases and J lost 7 bases. The CDR3 runs to 14 residues. Germline V CDR1 and CDR2: GTSNPN, SVGIG (reference sequence). The CDR3 DNA sequence: TGTGCCTGGACGAGGACAGGGGACCTAGGTGGCTACACCTTC. Its protein product is CAWTRTGDLGGYTF.

This clone was observed a single time. Written as DNA, the CDR3 is TGTGCCAGCAGCCCGTACAGGGGGGGCACTGAAGCTTTCTTT. Translated, it gives CASSPYRGGTEAFF. V is TRBV16 and J is TRBJ1-1, with TRBD1 identical over 8 bases. Germline-derived CDR1 and CDR2 are KGHSY and FQNENV. The junction had 5 bases not matched to a gene; V was cut back by 4 bases and J by 4 bases. The length of the CDR3 is 14 residues.

This chain joins TRBV18 and TRBJ2-1; TRBD2 is a possible D gene (5 bases). Trimming removed 3 bases from V and 5 bases from J, with 17 bases in between. This CDR3 has 16 residues. Germline V gene lookup returns CDR1 KGHSH and CDR2 LQKENI. The CDR3 region is CASSPLITGKNNEQFF. The CDR3 bases are TGTGCCAGCTCACCCCTGATTACCGGGAAGAACAATGAGCAGTTCTTC.

The chain has TRBV7-2 and TRBJ2-1; 8 nucleotides agree with TRBD2. The CDR3 consists of 16 residues. Germline CDR1 SGHTA, CDR2 FQGNSA. V lost 1 base, J lost 7 bases, and 9 bases stayed unmatched. The CDR3 protein is CASSLVPTSAQNEQFF. The CDR3 DNA follows: TGTGCCAGCAGCTTAGTCCCGACTAGCGCTCAGAATGAGCAGTTCTTC. The variable domain in full, completed from reference TRBV7-2 and TRBJ2-1, reads GAGVSQSPSNKVTEKGKDVELRCDPISGHTALYWYRQSLGQGLEFLIYFQGNSAPDKSGLPSDRFSAERTGGSVSTLTIQRTQQEDSAVYLCASSLVPTSAQNEQFFGPGTRLTVL.

J is TRBJ2-3 and V is TRBV7-3; 8 nucleotides align to TRBD2. V lost 4 bases and J lost 7; bases outside the gene matches: 4. Germline CDR1 is SGHTA and CDR2 is FQGTGA. There are 13 residues in the CDR3. CDR3 sequence reads: CASSSSGWNTQYF. CDR3 DNA: TGTGCCAGCAGCTCTAGCGGGTGGAATACGCAGTATTTT.

This chain links TRBV7-3 with TRBJ2-2; 8 nucleotides line up with TRBD2. The CDR3 sequence is 18 residues long. Losses at the gene ends were 2 bases for V and 3 bases for J; bases not matched to a gene: 11. Germline CDR1 and CDR2: SGHTA and FQGTGA. As DNA, the CDR3 is TGTGCCAGCAGCTTAGACGGGTCTAGCGGGTTATACACCGGGGAGCTGTTTTTT. This encodes CASSLDGSSGLYTGELFF. Variable domain in full (rest from reference TRBV7-3 and TRBJ2-2): GAGVSQTPSNKVTEKGKYVELRCDPISGHTALYWYRQSLGQGPEFLIYFQGTGAADDSGLPNDRFFAVRPEGSVSTLKIQRTERGDSAVYLCASSLDGSSGLYTGELFFGEGSRLTVL.

CDR3 in DNA: TGTGCCAGTAGTATCATTCCCTTCCCGGGAGTACAGAACGAGCAGTACTTC. It translates to CASSIIPFPGVQNEQYF. The rearrangement links TRBV19 to TRBJ2-7; TRBD2 might be the D (6 bases). The germline V gene encodes CDR1 LNHDA and CDR2 SQIVND (reference sequence). The germline V and J ends were trimmed by 3 bases and 5 bases, with 23 bases remaining between them. The CDR3 spans 17 residues.

This sequence joins TRBV18 and TRBJ1-2; TRBD1 matches at 7 bases. Germline-derived CDR1 and CDR2 are KGHSH and LQKENI. With V trimmed by 2 bases and J by 2 bases, 5 bases remained unmatched. The CDR3 covers 15 residues. DNA for the CDR3: TGTGCCAGCTCACCAGCGACAGGGCGAAACTATGGCTACACCTTC. Translating gives CASSPATGRNYGYTF.

The genes are TRBV11-2 and TRBJ2-7; 8 bases line up with TRBD2. With V trimmed by 8 bases and J by 4 bases, 7 bases remained unmatched. Germline assignment: CDR1 SGHAT and CDR2 FQNNGV. The CDR3 is 13 residues long. In DNA, the CDR3 is TGTGCCAGCGGGCCGACTAGCGATTACGAGCAGTACTTC. Its protein is CASGPTSDYEQYF.

This clone was observed once. This chain links TRBV19 with TRBJ1-2; D remains ambiguous. V lost 3 bases and J 3 bases, leaving 8 bases between the germline ends. This CDR3 has 13 residues. CDR1 is LNHDA, CDR2 SQIVND, per germline (reference sequence). The CDR3, as DNA: TGTGCCAGTAGTATCGAACCAGACTATGGCTACACCTTC. Protein: CASSIEPDYGYTF.

The chain carries TRBV5-8 and TRBJ1-1; tentatively, D is TRBD1 (5 bases). The CDR3 runs 14 residues. V lost 3 bases, J lost 0 bases, and 9 bases lay in between. Germline assignment: CDR1 SGHTS and CDR2 YDEGEE. CDR3 amino acids: CASSSKGMNTEAFF. CDR3 in DNA: TGTGCCAGCAGCTCCAAGGGGATGAACACTGAAGCTTTCTTT. The full variable domain, its missing parts supplied by reference TRBV5-8 and TRBJ1-1, is EAGVTQSPTHLIKTRGQQATLRCSPISGHTSVYWYQQALGLGLQFLLWYDEGEERNRGNFPPRFSGRQFPNYSSELNVNALELEDSALYLCASSSKGMNTEAFFGQGTRLTVV.

This sequence joins TRBV9 and TRBJ2-1; D is perhaps TRBD2 (6 bases). Germline lookup yields CDR1 SGDLS and CDR2 YYNGEE. There are 16 residues in the CDR3. The V gene lost 2 bases and the J gene lost 7 bases, with 19 bases spanning the gap. The CDR3 DNA is TGTGCCAGCAGCGTTGTCCCGGGACTCCAAACGAATGAGCAGTTCTTC. It codes for CASSVVPGLQTNEQFF.

The CDR3 is CASSSAEGTQYF. The DNA for the CDR3 is TGCGCCAGCAGCTCCGCGGAGGGGACCCAGTACTTC. V usage is TRBV5-1 and J usage is TRBJ2-5; TRBD2 might be the D (6 bases). Germline CDR1 is SGHRS and CDR2 is YFSETQ. The CDR3 length is 12 residues. V lost 3 bases and J lost 7, with 10 bases in between.

The rearrangement uses TRBV2 and TRBJ2-7; 7 bases map to TRBD1. With 6 bases clipped from V and 4 bases from J, the junction kept 12 bases outside the gene matches. Per germline, CDR1 SNHLY and CDR2 FYNNEI. There are 15 residues in the CDR3. CDR3 sequence (DNA): TGTGCCAGCAGATACAGGGGCCGCCAATTTTACGAGCAGTACTTC. Translation gives CASRYRGRQFYEQYF.

The V call is TRBV6-1, the J call TRBJ2-1; 13 nucleotides agree with TRBD2. The CDR3 runs 15 residues. The V gene's germline CDR1 is MNHNS and CDR2 SASEGT. V gave up 6 bases and J gave up 8 bases; unmatched junction bases: 7. This CDR3 is CASSVLAGGVDEQFF. The CDR3 nucleotides are TGTGCCAGCAGCGTACTAGCGGGGGGGGTCGATGAGCAGTTCTTC.

V and J are TRBV5-1 and TRBJ2-5; a weak D match, TRBD1 (6 bases). The CDR3 covers 16 residues. Deletions cut 3 bases from V and 1 base from J, with 16 bases between. Germline CDR1 reads SGHRS; CDR2 reads YFSETQ. The CDR3 sequence is CASSSLRQALQETQYF. The CDR3 coding sequence is TGCGCCAGCAGCTCTCTACGACAGGCCCTCCAAGAGACCCAGTACTTC.

This clone has just one count. The chain links TRBV5-6 to TRBJ2-7, with D unclear. The germline gives CDR1 SGHDT, CDR2 YYEEEE. This CDR3 comprises 13 residues. V was trimmed by 5 bases and J by 0 bases, leaving 9 bases between them. CDR3 region: CASRDSFSYEQYF. Here the CDR3 DNA reads TGTGCCAGCAGAGACTCCTTCTCCTACGAGCAGTACTTC.

The rearrangement joins TRBV10-3 to TRBJ2-7, with TRBD2 matching over 8 bases. The CDR3 covers 15 residues. V gave up 0 bases and J gave up 5 bases; unmatched junction bases: 6. Germline CDR1 reads ENHRY; CDR2 reads SYGVKD. For the CDR3, the DNA is TGTGCCATCAGTGAGTCTACTAGCGGTATCCACGAGCAGTACTTC. Amino acid sequence: CAISESTSGIHEQYF.

This clone is labeled medium-sized. This sequence joins TRBV4-1 and TRBJ2-6; D unresolved. From germline, CDR1 is MGHRA and CDR2 YSYEKL. The CDR3 has 16 amino acids. Trimming stripped 0 bases from V and 0 bases from J, with 6 bases between. The CDR3 nucleotides read TGCGCCAGCAGCCAAGATCCGTTCTCTGGGGCCAACGTCCTGACTTTC. Translated, it gives CASSQDPFSGANVLTF.

V usage is TRBV4-3 and J usage is TRBJ2-3, with D hard to call. Trimming took off 1 base at V and 4 bases at J, with 9 bases between the two ends. The CDR3 runs 14 residues. Germline CDR1 reads LGHNA; CDR2 reads YSLEER. CDR3 protein: CASSQVPHSDTQYF. In nucleotides, the CDR3 is TGCGCCAGCAGCCAAGTCCCTCACTCAGATACGCAGTATTTT.

J is TRBJ1-3 and V is TRBV19, with a tentative D call TRBD1 (6 bases). Per the germline V gene, CDR1 is LNHDA and CDR2 is SQIVND (reference sequence). CDR3 size: 17 residues. V lost 5 bases and J 1 base, leaving 18 bases between the germline ends. CDR3 nucleotides: TGTGCCAGTAGTGCCAAAGGCTTAGGGACATCTGGAAACACCATATATTTT. As protein: CASSAKGLGTSGNTIYF. The complete variable domain, with remaining parts taken from reference TRBV19 and TRBJ1-3, reads DGGITQSPKYLFRKEGQNVTLSCEQNLNHDAMYWYRQDPGQGLRLIYYSQIVNDFQKGDIAEGYSVSREKKESFPLTVTSAQKNPTAFYLCASSAKGLGTSGNTIYFGEGSWLTVV.